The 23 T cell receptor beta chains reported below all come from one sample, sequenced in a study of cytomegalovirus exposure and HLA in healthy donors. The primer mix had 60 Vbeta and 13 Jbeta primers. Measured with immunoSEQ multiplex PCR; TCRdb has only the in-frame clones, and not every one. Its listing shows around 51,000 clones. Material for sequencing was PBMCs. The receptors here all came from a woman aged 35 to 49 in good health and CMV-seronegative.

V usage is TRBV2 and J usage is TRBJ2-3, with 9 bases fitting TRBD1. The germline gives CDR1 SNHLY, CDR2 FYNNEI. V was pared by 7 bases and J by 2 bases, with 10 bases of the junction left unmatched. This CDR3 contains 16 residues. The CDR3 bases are TGTGCCAGCAACCTCTACAGGGGGCACTACACAGATACGCAGTATTTT. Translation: CASNLYRGHYTDTQYF.

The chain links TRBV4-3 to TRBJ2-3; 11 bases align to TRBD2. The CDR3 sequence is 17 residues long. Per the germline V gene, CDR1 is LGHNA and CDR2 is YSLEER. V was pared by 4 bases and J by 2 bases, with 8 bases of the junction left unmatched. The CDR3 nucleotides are TGCGCCAGCAGCCTTACCTTTAGCGGGGGGGCCACAGATACGCAGTATTTT. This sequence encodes CASSLTFSGGATDTQYF.

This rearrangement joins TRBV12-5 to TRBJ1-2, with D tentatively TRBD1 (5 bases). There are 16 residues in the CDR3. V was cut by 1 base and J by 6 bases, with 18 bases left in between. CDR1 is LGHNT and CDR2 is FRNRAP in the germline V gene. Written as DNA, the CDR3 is TGTGCTAGTGGTTTGGCCAATTCGGGGGGAGCAGATGGCTACACCTTC. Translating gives CASGLANSGGADGYTF.

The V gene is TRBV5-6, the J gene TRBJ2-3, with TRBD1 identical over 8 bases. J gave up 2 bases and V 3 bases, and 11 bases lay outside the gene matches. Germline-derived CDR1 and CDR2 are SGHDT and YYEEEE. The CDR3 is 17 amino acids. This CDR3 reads CASSSLIRGLNTDTQYF. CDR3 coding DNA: TGTGCCAGCAGCTCCCTGATCAGGGGGCTTAACACAGATACGCAGTATTTT.

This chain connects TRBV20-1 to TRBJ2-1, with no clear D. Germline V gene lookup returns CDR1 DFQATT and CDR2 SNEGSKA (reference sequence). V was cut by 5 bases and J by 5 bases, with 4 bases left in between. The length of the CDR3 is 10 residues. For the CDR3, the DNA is TGCAGTGCTCTAAACAATGAGCAGTTCTTC. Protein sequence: CSALNNEQFF.

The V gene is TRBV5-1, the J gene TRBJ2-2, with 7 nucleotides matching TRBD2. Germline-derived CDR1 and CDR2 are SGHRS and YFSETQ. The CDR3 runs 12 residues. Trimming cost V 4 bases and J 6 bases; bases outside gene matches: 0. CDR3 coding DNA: TGCGCCAGCAGCCGGGGGGCCGGGGAGCTGTTTTTT. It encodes CASSRGAGELFF.

CDR3 sequence reads: CAWSVTGNQPQHF. The CDR3 DNA follows: TGTGCCTGGAGTGTCACAGGGAATCAGCCCCAGCATTTT. This chain connects TRBV30 to TRBJ1-5; tentatively, D is TRBD1 (6 bases). Trimming shortened V by 0 bases and J by 4 bases, and 7 bases separated the two germline ends. Germline V gene sequence: CDR1 GTSNPN, CDR2 SVGIG (reference sequence). CDR3 length: 13 residues.

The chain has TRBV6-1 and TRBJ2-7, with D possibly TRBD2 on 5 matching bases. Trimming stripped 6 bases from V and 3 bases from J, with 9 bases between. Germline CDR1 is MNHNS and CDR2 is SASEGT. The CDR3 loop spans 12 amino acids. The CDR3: CASRERYYEQYF. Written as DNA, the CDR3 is TGTGCCAGCAGGGAGCGGTACTACGAGCAGTACTTC.

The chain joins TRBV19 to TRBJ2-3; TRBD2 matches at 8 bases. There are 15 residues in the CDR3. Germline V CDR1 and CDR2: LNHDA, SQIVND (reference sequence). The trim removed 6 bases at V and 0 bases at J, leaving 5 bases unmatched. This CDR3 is CASSGGVTSTDTQYF. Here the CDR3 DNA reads TGTGCCAGTAGCGGGGGGGTAACTAGCACAGATACGCAGTATTTT.

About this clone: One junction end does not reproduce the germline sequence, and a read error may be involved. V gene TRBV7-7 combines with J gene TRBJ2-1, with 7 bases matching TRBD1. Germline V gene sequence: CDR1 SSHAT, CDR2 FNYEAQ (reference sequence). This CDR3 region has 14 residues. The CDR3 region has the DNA TGTGCTAGCAGCCCGAGACAGGGCACCCATGAGCAGTTCTTC. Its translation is CASSPRQGTHEQFF.

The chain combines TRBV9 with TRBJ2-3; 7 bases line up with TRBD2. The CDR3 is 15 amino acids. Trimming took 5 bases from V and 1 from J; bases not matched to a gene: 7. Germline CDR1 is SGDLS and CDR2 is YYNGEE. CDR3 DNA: TGTGCCAGCAGTGAATACAGCGGGGGCACAGATACGCAGTATTTT. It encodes CASSEYSGGTDTQYF.

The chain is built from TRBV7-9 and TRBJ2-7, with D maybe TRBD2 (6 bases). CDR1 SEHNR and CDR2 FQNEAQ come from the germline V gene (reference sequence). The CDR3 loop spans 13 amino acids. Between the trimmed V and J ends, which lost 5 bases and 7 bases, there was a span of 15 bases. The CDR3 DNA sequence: TGTGCCAGCAGCCGTTCGGGGGTGCGGGAGCAGTACTTC. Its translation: CASSRSGVREQYF.

Here the CDR3 DNA reads TGTGCCAGCGGACAGCTATATAGCAATCAGCCCCAGCATTTT. Its protein product is CASGQLYSNQPQHF. This chain joins TRBV9 and TRBJ1-5; maybe TRBD1 (6 bases). The CDR3 is 14 residues long. Trimming left V 7 bases short and J 0 bases short, with 11 bases between. From germline, CDR1 is SGDLS and CDR2 YYNGEE.

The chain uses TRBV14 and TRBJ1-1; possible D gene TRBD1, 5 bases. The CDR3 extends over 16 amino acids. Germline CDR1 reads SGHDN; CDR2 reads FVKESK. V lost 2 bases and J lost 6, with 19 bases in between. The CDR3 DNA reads TGTGCCAGCAGCCAATTCAGGGTAATCCCTGGGCCTGAAGCTTTCTTT. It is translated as CASSQFRVIPGPEAFF.

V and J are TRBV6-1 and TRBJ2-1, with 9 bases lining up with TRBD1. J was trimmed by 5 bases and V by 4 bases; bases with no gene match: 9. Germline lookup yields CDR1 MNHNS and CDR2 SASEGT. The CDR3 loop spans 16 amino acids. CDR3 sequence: CASSAQTGGPDNEQFF. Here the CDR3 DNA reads TGTGCCAGCAGTGCACAGACAGGGGGACCCGACAATGAGCAGTTCTTC.

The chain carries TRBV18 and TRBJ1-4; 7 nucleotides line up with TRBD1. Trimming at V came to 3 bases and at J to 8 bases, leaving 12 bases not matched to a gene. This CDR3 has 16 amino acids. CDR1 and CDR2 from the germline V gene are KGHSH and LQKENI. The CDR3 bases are TGTGCCAGCTCACCCGCAACCCTCCAGGGGGAGGAAAAACTGTTTTTT. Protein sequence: CASSPATLQGEEKLFF.

The CDR3 DNA follows: TGTGCCAGCAGCTTCAACAGGGCCGCCGGGGAGCTGTTTTTT. Amino acid sequence: CASSFNRAAGELFF. The V and J genes are TRBV7-3 and TRBJ2-2; tentative D call: TRBD1 (6 bases). Germline CDR1 reads SGHTA; CDR2 reads FQGTGA. V lost 3 bases and J lost 6, with 11 bases in between. The CDR3 length is 14 residues.

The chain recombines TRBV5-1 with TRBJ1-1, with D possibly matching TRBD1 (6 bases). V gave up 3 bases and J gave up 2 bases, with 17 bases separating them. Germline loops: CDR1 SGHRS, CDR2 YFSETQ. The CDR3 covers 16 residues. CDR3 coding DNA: TGCGCCAGCAGCTCTGACTTCAGGGGAGTTAACACTGAAGCTTTCTTT. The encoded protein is CASSSDFRGVNTEAFF.

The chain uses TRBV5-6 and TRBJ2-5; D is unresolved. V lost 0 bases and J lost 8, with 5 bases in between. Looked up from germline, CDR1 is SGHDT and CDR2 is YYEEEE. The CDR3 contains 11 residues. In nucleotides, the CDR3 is TGTGCCAGCAGCTTGGCAGGTACCCAGTACTTC. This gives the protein CASSLAGTQYF.

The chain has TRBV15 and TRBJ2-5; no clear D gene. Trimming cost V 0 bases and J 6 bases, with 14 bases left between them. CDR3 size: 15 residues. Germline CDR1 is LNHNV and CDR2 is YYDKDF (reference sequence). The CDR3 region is CATSRDTEYLKTQYF. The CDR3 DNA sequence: TGTGCCACCAGCAGAGATACCGAGTATTTGAAGACCCAGTACTTC.

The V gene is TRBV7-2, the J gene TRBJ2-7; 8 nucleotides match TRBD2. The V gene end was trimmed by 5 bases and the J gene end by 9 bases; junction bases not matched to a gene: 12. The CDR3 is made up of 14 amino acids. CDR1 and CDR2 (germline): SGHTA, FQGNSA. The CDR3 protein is CASSGAIAGRVQYF. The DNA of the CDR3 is TGTGCCAGCAGCGGGGCTATAGCGGGGCGGGTGCAGTACTTC.

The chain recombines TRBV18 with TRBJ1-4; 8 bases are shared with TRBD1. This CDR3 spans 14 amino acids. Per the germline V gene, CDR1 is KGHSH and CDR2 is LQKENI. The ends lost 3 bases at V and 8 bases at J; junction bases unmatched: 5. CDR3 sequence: CASSPGTGWEKLFF. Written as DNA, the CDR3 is TGTGCCAGCTCACCTGGGACAGGATGGGAAAAACTGTTTTTT. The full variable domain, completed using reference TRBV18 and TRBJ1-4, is NAGVMQNPRHLVRRRGQEARLRCSPMKGHSHVYWYRQLPEEGLKFMVYLQKENIIDESGMPKERFSAEFPKEGPSILRIQQVVRGDSAAYFCASSPGTGWEKLFFGSGTQLSVL.

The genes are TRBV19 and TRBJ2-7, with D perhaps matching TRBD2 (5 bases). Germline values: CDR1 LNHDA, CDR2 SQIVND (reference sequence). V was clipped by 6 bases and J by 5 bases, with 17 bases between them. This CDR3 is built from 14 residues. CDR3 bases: TGTGCCAGTAGCCCGGGAATAGCGAACAACGAGCAGTACTTC. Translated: CASSPGIANNEQYF. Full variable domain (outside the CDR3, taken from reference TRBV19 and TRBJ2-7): DGGITQSPKYLFRKEGQNVTLSCEQNLNHDAMYWYRQDPGQGLRLIYYSQIVNDFQKGDIAEGYSVSREKKESFPLTVTSAQKNPTAFYLCASSPGIANNEQYFGPGTRLTVT.